A single sample gave rise to the 28 T cell receptor beta chains below, sequenced in a study of metastatic and nonmetastatic thyroid tumors. There were no patients who had received any treatment before thyroid surgery. TCRdb re-clonotyped the PCR reads via MiXCR. The table lists approximately 40,000 clones, about 20% of them singletons. The sample taken for sequencing was blood. The receptors originated from a female donor with papillary thyroid cancer or a benign thyroid nodule (not recorded which). Some clones in this sample may be carry-over from other donors' samples.

This clone was detected ten times or more. This sequence joins TRBV6-1 and TRBJ1-1; D unresolved. Trimming removed 10 bases at V and 0 bases at J, with 15 bases between. Germline V gene lookup returns CDR1 MNHNS and CDR2 SASEGT. The CDR3 has 14 amino acids. The CDR3 DNA is TGTGCCACCAGATACAGCGATCTGAACACTGAAGCTTTCTTT. This codes for CATRYSDLNTEAFF.

This clone was seen many times. V is TRBV11-2 and J is TRBJ2-1; 8 bases are shared with TRBD1. Trimming at V came to 5 bases and at J to 8 bases, leaving 11 bases not matched to a gene. This CDR3 comprises 15 residues. Looked up from germline, CDR1 is SGHAT and CDR2 is FQNNGV. CDR3 sequence: CASSRGQGPWDEQFF. CDR3 nucleotides: TGTGCCAGCAGCCGAGGACAGGGCCCTTGGGATGAGCAGTTCTTC.

Concerning this clone: A much larger clone lies one base from this, so it may be a read error. Other DNA sequences in this sample translate to the same CDR3. The V and J genes are TRBV5-5 and TRBJ2-2; the match to TRBD1 covers 12 bases. The CDR3 extends over 15 amino acids. Germline CDR1 SGHKS, CDR2 YYEKEE (reference sequence). The trim removed 3 bases at V and 5 bases at J, leaving 2 bases unmatched. The DNA for the CDR3 is TGTGCCAGCAGCTGGGGACAGGGGGCAACCGGGGAGCTGTTTTTT. It encodes CASSWGQGATGELFF. The full variable domain, rest sourced from reference TRBV5-5 and TRBJ2-2, is DAGVTQSPTHLIKTRGQQVTLRCSPISGHKSVSWYQQVLGQGPQFIFQYYEKEERGRGNFPDRFSARQFPNYSSELNVNALLLGDSALYLCASSWGQGATGELFFGEGSRLTVL.

This clone was seen at least ten times. Compared with germline, one end of the junction differs, possibly owing to a read error. The V and J genes are TRBV10-3 and TRBJ1-5, with D unresolved. Germline V gives CDR1 ENHRY, CDR2 SYGVKD. The CDR3 loop spans 14 amino acids. The CDR3 loop reads CAISELHSDQPQHF. CDR3 DNA sequence: TGTGCCATCAGTGAGTTACATAGCGATCAGCCCCAGCATTTT.

To note about this clone: Since a much larger clone is just one base distant, this may be a read error. The CDR3 DNA reads TGCAGCGTTGACCAGGCCTACACAGATACGCAGTATTTT. Translating it yields CSVDQAYTDTQYF. This sequence joins TRBV29-1 and TRBJ2-3; D is undetermined. This CDR3 has 13 residues. V lost 3 bases, J lost 2 bases, and 9 bases lay in between. Germline CDR1 reads SQVTM; CDR2 reads ANQGSEA.

Points on this clone: Sequence at one end of the junction differs from germline and may be a read error. At the DNA level, this CDR3 is encoded by other sequences in the same sample as well. This chain uses TRBV19 with TRBJ1-6; a weak D match, TRBD1 (5 bases). There are 14 residues in the CDR3. Germline lookup yields CDR1 LNHDA and CDR2 SQIVND (reference sequence). CDR3 coding DNA: TGTGCAAGTTGGGGGGACTCCTATAATTCACCACTCCACTTT. This translates into CASWGDSYNSPLHF.

At least ten counts were recorded for this clone. The chain recombines TRBV9 with TRBJ2-3; TRBD2 matches at 10 bases. The germline V gene has CDR1 SGDLS and CDR2 YYNGEE. Losses at the gene ends were 0 bases for V and 3 bases for J; bases not matched to a gene: 7. The CDR3 runs to 17 residues. The CDR3 sequence is CASSVGPSGSGTDTQYF. DNA for the CDR3: TGTGCCAGCAGCGTAGGTCCTAGCGGGAGTGGAACAGATACGCAGTATTTT.

This clone was detected only a few times. CDR3: CASSPILGQQETQYF. CDR3 DNA sequence: TGTGCCAGCAGCCCAATATTGGGGCAGCAAGAGACCCAGTACTTC. The rearrangement uses TRBV11-2 and TRBJ2-5, with D possibly being TRBD1 (5 bases). Germline V lookup: CDR1 SGHAT, CDR2 FQNNGV. Deletions cut 5 bases from V and 2 bases from J, with 15 bases between. The CDR3 loop spans 15 amino acids.

This clone showed up many times. The chain joins TRBV19 to TRBJ2-2, with a weak D call TRBD1 (6 bases). V was shortened by 1 base and J by 0 bases, with 12 bases between the two germline ends. The CDR3 sequence is 17 residues long. Germline lookup yields CDR1 LNHDA and CDR2 SQIVND (reference sequence). The CDR3 coding sequence is TGTGCCAGTAGTATAGTCGGGGACAACACGAACACCGGGGAGCTGTTTTTT. The encoded protein is CASSIVGDNTNTGELFF.

This clone was counted many times. The gene calls are TRBV7-3 and TRBJ2-1; 7 bases agree with TRBD1. With V trimmed by 1 base and J by 6 bases, 6 bases remained unmatched. The CDR3 length is 15 residues. CDR1 is SGHTA and CDR2 is FQGTGA in the germline V gene. The CDR3 protein is CASSLSAGTANEQFF. The CDR3 nucleotides read TGTGCCAGCAGCTTAAGCGCCGGGACAGCCAATGAGCAGTTCTTC.

The chain uses TRBV6-1 and TRBJ2-2, with TRBD1 identical over 7 bases. There are 16 residues in the CDR3. Trimming took 6 bases from V and 0 from J; bases not matched to a gene: 7. Germline CDR1 reads MNHNS; CDR2 reads SASEGT. The CDR3 sequence is CASRARTGTNTGELFF. CDR3 nucleotides: TGTGCCAGCAGGGCAAGGACAGGCACGAACACCGGGGAGCTGTTTTTT.

In this sample, this clone turned up many times. The V call is TRBV11-3, the J call TRBJ2-1; D perhaps matches TRBD2 (5 bases). The CDR3 covers 13 residues. V lost 0 bases to trimming and J lost 15 bases, with 15 bases between them. Germline-derived CDR1 and CDR2 are SGHNT and YENEEA. In DNA, the CDR3 is TGTGCCAGCAGCTTAGATCCGAGGGTCCCTAGGTTCTTC. As protein: CASSLDPRVPRFF.

This clone has only a few counts. Possible read error: a much larger clone is one base away. V and J are TRBV2 and TRBJ2-2, with D hard to call. The length of the CDR3 is 14 residues. Looked up from germline, CDR1 is SNHLY and CDR2 is FYNNEI. Trimming took 10 bases from V and 4 from J, leaving 16 bases between them. The CDR3 reads CAIMATPATGELFF. The CDR3, as DNA: TGTGCCATCATGGCGACTCCCGCCACCGGGGAGCTGTTTTTT.

The CDR3 sequence is CASSLRSGRAFDEQYF. The DNA of the CDR3 is TGTGCCAGCAGCTTAAGAAGCGGGAGGGCCTTCGACGAGCAGTACTTC. This chain connects TRBV11-1 to TRBJ2-7; the match to TRBD2 covers 10 bases. The J segment lost 5 bases and the V segment lost 2 bases, leaving 9 bases of the junction unmatched. The length of the CDR3 is 16 residues. Germline CDR1 SGHAT, CDR2 FQDESV (reference sequence).

This sequence joins TRBV19 and TRBJ2-7; 8 nucleotides align to TRBD2. This CDR3 contains 16 residues. Germline assignment: CDR1 LNHDA and CDR2 SQIVND (reference sequence). V trimming: 3 bases; J trimming: 3 bases; junction bases outside the gene matches: 10. CDR3 amino acids: CASSIRSGGLVYEQYF. CDR3 DNA: TGTGCCAGTAGTATTAGATCGGGAGGGCTTGTCTACGAGCAGTACTTC.

This clone appeared a few times. The rearrangement joins TRBV28 to TRBJ2-6; D not resolved. Trimming stripped 4 bases from V and 0 bases from J, with 16 bases between. Germline CDR1 reads MDHEN; CDR2 reads SYDVKM. CDR3 length equals 18 residues. The CDR3 reads CASSSLLQFNSGANVLTF. The CDR3 bases are TGTGCCAGCAGTTCATTACTACAGTTTAACTCTGGGGCCAACGTCCTGACTTTC.

The V call is TRBV12-3 or TRBV12-4, the J call TRBJ2-7, with 7 bases matching TRBD1. This CDR3 is built from 13 residues. The trim removed 5 bases at V and 3 bases at J, leaving 4 bases unmatched. Here the CDR3 DNA reads TGTGCCAGCAGTCAGGGACAGCACTACGAGCAGTACTTC. As protein: CASSQGQHYEQYF.

The chain links TRBV5-1 to TRBJ1-2, with 8 bases aligning to TRBD1. Germline values: CDR1 SGHRS, CDR2 YFSETQ. V trimming: 4 bases; J trimming: 4 bases; junction bases outside the gene matches: 6. The CDR3 sequence is 14 residues long. CDR3 residues: CASSGTGGGYGYTF. CDR3 DNA: TGCGCCAGCAGCGGAACAGGGGGGGGCTATGGCTACACCTTC. The whole variable domain, remainder taken from reference TRBV5-1 and TRBJ1-2, is KAGVTQTPRYLIKTRGQQVTLSCSPISGHRSVSWYQQTPGQGLQFLFEYFSETQRNKGNFPGRFSGRQFSNSRSEMNVSTLELGDSALYLCASSGTGGGYGYTFGSGTRLTVV.

This clone was seen many times. The chain employs TRBV7-3 and TRBJ2-3; TRBD2 matches at 9 bases. Per germline, CDR1 SGHTA and CDR2 FQGTGA. Germline trimming cut 2 bases from V and 4 bases from J; bases unmatched to any gene: 4. CDR3 length: 15 residues. DNA for the CDR3: TGTGCCAGCAGCTTAGCGGGAGGGTTGTCAGATACGCAGTATTTT. Translating gives CASSLAGGLSDTQYF.

This clone is medium-sized in the sample. The V call is TRBV28, the J call TRBJ1-5, with TRBD1 matching over 9 bases. Germline V gives CDR1 MDHEN, CDR2 SYDVKM. The CDR3 loop spans 14 amino acids. The V segment lost 5 bases and the J segment 6 bases; nucleotides outside the gene matches: 5. This CDR3 is CASSRQGDSQPQHF. The CDR3 DNA is TGTGCCAGCAGTCGACAGGGGGATAGTCAGCCCCAGCATTTT.

This clone was found many times. The rearrangement uses TRBV20-1 and TRBJ2-1; 7 nucleotides match TRBD2. The CDR3 length is 14 residues. With V trimmed by 4 bases and J by 4 bases, 7 bases remained unmatched. Germline CDR1 DFQATT, CDR2 SNEGSKA (reference sequence). The CDR3 nucleotides are TGCAGTGCTATGAGATCGCGGGGGTACAATGAGCAGTTCTTC. Protein product: CSAMRSRGYNEQFF.

This clone has ten or more counts. V and J are TRBV11-3 and TRBJ2-7; D is tentatively TRBD1 or TRBD2 (5 bases each). CDR3 length equals 13 residues. Deletions cut 9 bases from V and 5 bases from J, with 17 bases between. Germline-derived CDR1 and CDR2 are SGHNT and YENEEA. The CDR3 nucleotides are TGTGCCAGTGGGGGTAGTAATCGGGACGAGCAGTACTTC. Translated, it gives CASGGSNRDEQYF.

The sample holds a few counts of this clone. The junction shows a germline mismatch at one end, possibly a read error. V and J are TRBV28 and TRBJ1-1; tentatively, D is TRBD1 (6 bases). CDR3 length equals 16 residues. Germline assignment: CDR1 MDHEN and CDR2 SYDVKM. For the CDR3, the DNA is TGTGCCAGCAGCGGATGGGGACATACAGAAAACACTGAAGCTCTCTTT. Amino acid sequence: CASSGWGHTENTEALF. Drawing the rest from reference TRBV28 and TRBJ1-1, the complete variable domain is DVKVTQSSRYLVKRTGEKVFLECVQDMDHENMFWYRQDPGLGLRLIYFSYDVKMKEKGDIPEGYSVSREKKERFSLILESASTNQTSMYLCASSGWGHTENTEALFGQGTRLTVV.

This clone appeared once. One junction end disagrees with the germline gene, perhaps due to a read error. V is TRBV7-2 and J is TRBJ2-2; tentative D call: TRBD2 (6 bases). The CDR3 is 15 amino acids. Germline CDR1 is SGHTA and CDR2 is FQGNSA. The CDR3, as DNA: TGTGCCAGCACCTTAGCCGGGGGAATTTCCTGGGAGCTGTTTTTT. Translation: CASTLAGGISWELFF.

The count of this clone is one. The chain couples TRBV3-1 to TRBJ2-3, with TRBD2 matching 11 bases. The V gene end was trimmed by 3 bases and the J gene end by 3 bases; junction bases not matched to a gene: 2. The CDR3 runs 15 residues. The germline gives CDR1 LGHDT, CDR2 YNNKEL (reference sequence). CDR3 in amino acids: CASSHSGRATDTQYF. For the CDR3, the DNA is TGTGCCAGCAGCCATAGCGGGAGGGCGACAGATACGCAGTATTTT.

This clone was detected a few times. This chain joins TRBV28 and TRBJ1-2, with D uncertain. The CDR3 extends over 12 amino acids. V shed 3 bases and J shed 4 bases, with 6 bases lying between them. Per germline, CDR1 MDHEN and CDR2 SYDVKM. The CDR3 DNA follows: TGTGCCAGCAGTTTCCATATCTATGGCTACACCTTC. Encoded protein: CASSFHIYGYTF.

The chain joins TRBV6-6 to TRBJ2-1, with 15 positions matching TRBD2. The CDR3 covers 18 residues. Germline V gene lookup returns CDR1 MNHNY and CDR2 SVGAGI (reference sequence). Losses at the gene ends were 6 bases for V and 5 bases for J; bases not matched to a gene: 11. CDR3 sequence reads: CASRSGLAGGPRNNEQFF. DNA for the CDR3: TGTGCCAGCAGATCCGGACTAGCGGGAGGGCCGCGGAACAATGAGCAGTTCTTC.

To note about this clone: A read error is possible here, since a much larger clone lies one base away. In the same sample, other DNA sequences code for this CDR3. J is TRBJ2-5 and V is TRBV7-3, with 8 bases identical to TRBD1. The germline V gene has CDR1 SGHTA and CDR2 FQGTGA. The CDR3 contains 15 residues. CDR3 loop: CASSSTGANGETQYF. The DNA for the CDR3 is TGTGCCAGCAGCTCGACAGGGGCAAACGGGGAGACACAGTACTTC.